This T cell receptor beta chain was observed in a study of blood T cell repertoires in COVID-19. Whole-study context: COVID-19 samples, acute and convalescent, were from the United States, Italy and Spain. The analysed material was cDNA or gDNA that came from T cells, B-cell-depleted T cells, or PBMCs.

V was shortened by 5 bases and J by 0 bases, with 7 bases between the two germline ends. Germline loops: CDR1 LGHNT, CDR2 FRNRAP. The length of the CDR3 is 13 residues. The assay was immunoSEQ multiplex PCR, and TCRdb's table has in-frame clones only and misses some. The sample lists roughly 500,000 clones, roughly nine tenths occurring once. This clone has only one observation. The material sequenced was peripheral blood. The J gene is TRBJ1-1, the V gene TRBV12-5; no reliable D call. The source of this sequence is a man between 18 and 35 years old with COVID-19, enrolled during active disease. CDR3 sequence: CASGQYMNTEAFF. The CDR3 region has the DNA TGTGCTAGTGGTCAGTACATGAACACTGAAGCTTTCTTT.